The 27 T cell receptor beta chains below come from one sample, sequenced in a study of metastatic and nonmetastatic thyroid tumors. The entire patient cohort was treatment-naive prior to thyroid surgery. MiXCR reprocessed the PCR reads for TCRdb. Counted here are some 86,000 clones, approximately 12% occurring once; the ten biggest clones make up roughly 9.6%. The specimen was tumor tissue. The receptor set was obtained from a female donor with papillary thyroid cancer or a benign thyroid nodule (not recorded which). Some clones in this sample may be carry-over from other donors' samples.

In regard to this clone: A much larger clone differs by one base, so this may be a read error. The rearrangement joins TRBV3-1 to TRBJ2-7; D gene uncertain. V shed 4 bases and J shed 1 base, with 11 bases lying between them. The CDR3 sequence is 14 residues long. CDR1 is LGHDT, CDR2 YNNKEL, per germline (reference sequence). The CDR3 nucleotides read TGTGCCAGCAGCCGGACCTACGGATCCTACGAGCAGTACTTC. This codes for CASSRTYGSYEQYF.

This clone was picked up many times. A much larger clonotype is one base distant, so this may be a read error. Other DNA variants within this sample encode the same CDR3. The V call is TRBV27, the J call TRBJ2-7; D might be TRBD1 (6 bases). Trimming removed 4 bases at V and 7 bases at J, with 14 bases between. The germline V gene encodes CDR1 MNHEY and CDR2 SMNVEV (reference sequence). CDR3 length: 13 amino acids. The CDR3 DNA is TGTGCCAGCAGTTCCCGGGACAACCGTGAGCAGTACTTC. This gives the protein CASSSRDNREQYF.

This clone was recorded many times. The chain employs TRBV20-1 and TRBJ2-7; D may correspond to TRBD1 or TRBD2 (5 bases each). The CDR3 totals 14 residues. Germline CDR1 is DFQATT and CDR2 is SNEGSKA (reference sequence). Trimming removed 3 bases at V and 0 bases at J, with 12 bases between. The CDR3 DNA reads as TGCAGTGCTAGGGGACGGTCAAGCTCCTACGAGCAGTACTTC. The encoded protein is CSARGRSSSYEQYF.

This clone was counted at least ten times. V and J are TRBV6-1 and TRBJ2-7, with D possibly being TRBD1 (5 bases). This CDR3 has 12 amino acids. V was pared by 5 bases and J by 4 bases, with 9 bases between. Germline V gene sequence: CDR1 MNHNS, CDR2 SASEGT. The CDR3 here is CASSSQGYEQYF. As DNA, the CDR3 is TGTGCCAGCAGTTCGCAGGGTTACGAGCAGTACTTC.

The V gene is TRBV6-1, the J gene TRBJ1-5; TRBD1 matches at 7 bases. The CDR3 is made up of 15 amino acids. V was clipped by 10 bases and J by 0 bases; unmatched bases: 9. In germline, CDR1 is MNHNS, CDR2 SASEGT. The DNA of the CDR3 is TGTGCCATCACCGGGACAGCAAATAGCAATCAGCCCCAGCATTTT. It is translated as CAITGTANSNQPQHF.

This clone showed up many times. The chain carries TRBV6-5 and TRBJ1-1; a possible D gene is TRBD1 (5 bases). V was pared by 3 bases and J by 1 base, with 9 bases between. Germline CDR1 MNHEY, CDR2 SVGAGI. The CDR3 loop spans 14 amino acids. In DNA, the CDR3 is TGTGCCAGCAGTTATGGTAGGGGGAACACTGAAGCTTTCTTT. As protein: CASSYGRGNTEAFF.

This clone was picked up many times. This CDR3 reads CASGRGLAAKYNEQFF. CDR3 coding DNA: TGTGCTAGTGGCCGAGGACTAGCGGCTAAATACAATGAGCAGTTCTTC. The gene calls are TRBV12-5 and TRBJ2-1, with 10 bases lining up with TRBD2. V dropped 6 bases and J dropped 4; count of bases not matched to a gene: 9. Germline V gene data show CDR1 as LGHNT and CDR2 as FRNRAP. The CDR3 sequence is 16 residues long. Drawing the rest from reference TRBV12-5 and TRBJ2-1, the complete variable domain is DARVTQTPRHKVTEMGQEVTMRCQPILGHNTVFWYRQTMMQGLELLAYFRNRAPLDDSGMPKDRFSAEMPDATLATLKIQPSEPRDSAVYFCASGRGLAAKYNEQFFGPGTRLTVL.

This clone was observed many times. V gene TRBV30 combines with J gene TRBJ2-3, with TRBD2 matching 8 bases. The CDR3 sequence is 13 residues long. Germline V gene data show CDR1 as GTSNPN and CDR2 as SVGIG (reference sequence). Losses at the gene ends were 7 bases for V and 1 base for J; bases not matched to a gene: 4. This chain's CDR3 is CASKTSGTDTQYF. CDR3 nucleotide sequence: TGTGCCTCGAAGACTAGCGGCACAGATACGCAGTATTTT.

About this clone: A single base separates this from a much larger clone, so it may be a read error. The V gene is TRBV19, the J gene TRBJ1-5, with D possibly TRBD1 on 6 matching bases. This CDR3 contains 13 residues. Looked up from germline, CDR1 is LNHDA and CDR2 is SQIVND (reference sequence). Trimming stripped 10 bases from V and 3 bases from J, with 13 bases between. CDR3 DNA: TGTGCCATTAATGAGGGGGTCAATCAGCCCCAGCATTTT. Protein sequence: CAINEGVNQPQHF.

This clone was seen at least ten times. V usage is TRBV20-1 and J usage is TRBJ2-7; D may correspond to TRBD1 or TRBD2 (5 bases each). Germline CDR1 reads DFQATT; CDR2 reads SNEGSKA (reference sequence). Trimming removed 3 bases at V and 7 bases at J, with 13 bases between. The CDR3 contains 12 residues. CDR3 DNA sequence: TGCAGTGCTAGGGGACGGCTAGGGGAGCAGTACTTC. It is translated as CSARGRLGEQYF.

A word on this clone: This sequence may be a read error, since a much larger clone differs from it by one base. The chain links TRBV12-3 or TRBV12-4 to TRBJ1-1, with D unclear. V shed 5 bases and J shed 2 bases, with 9 bases lying between them. The CDR3 has 13 amino acids. In DNA form, the CDR3 reads TGTGCCAGCAGTCCCCGGGAAAACACTGAAGCTTTCTTT. Amino acids: CASSPRENTEAFF.

A note on this clone: This may stem from a read error, because a much larger clone lies one nucleotide away. The chain joins TRBV7-9 to TRBJ1-1, with unresolved D. The V end lost 5 bases, the J end lost 13 bases, and 20 bases lay between the germline ends. The CDR3 has 13 amino acids. CDR1 SEHNR and CDR2 FQNEAQ come from the germline V gene (reference sequence). The CDR3 coding sequence is TGTGCCAGCAGCCCGCGGATAGGCTTCGGAGATTTCTTT. Its protein is CASSPRIGFGDFF.

This clone came up many times. The chain recombines TRBV7-2 with TRBJ2-4; tentatively, D is TRBD2 (5 bases). Germline assignment: CDR1 SGHTA and CDR2 FQGNSA. V gave up 3 bases and J gave up 5 bases, with 11 bases separating them. This CDR3 region has 14 residues. CDR3 loop: CASSFSQAENIQYF. The CDR3, as DNA: TGTGCCAGCAGCTTTTCACAAGCGGAAAACATTCAGTACTTC.

This clone was seen many times. The genes are TRBV29-1 and TRBJ2-5; TRBD2 might be the D (6 bases). The CDR3 runs to 12 residues. The ends were cut back, 7 bases at V and 3 bases at J, with 12 bases in the middle. The germline V gene has CDR1 SQVTM and CDR2 ANQGSEA. The CDR3: CSAGGQKETQYF. The DNA of the CDR3 is TGCAGCGCCGGGGGTCAAAAAGAGACCCAGTACTTC.

The chain combines TRBV11-1 with TRBJ2-1; 10 bases are a match to TRBD2. The CDR3 has 15 residues. V shed 3 bases, J shed 4 bases, and the junction held 3 bases outside the gene matches. Looked up from germline, CDR1 is SGHAT and CDR2 is FQDESV (reference sequence). The CDR3 region is CASSFLAGDYNEQFF. CDR3 DNA sequence: TGTGCCAGCAGCTTTCTAGCGGGGGATTACAATGAGCAGTTCTTC.

To note about this clone: The junction departs from germline at one end; a sequencing error may be responsible. CDR3 sequence (DNA): TGTGCCACCAGTGATCGCCTAACAGGGGGAAGTCAGCCCCAGCAGTTT. Residues: CATSDRLTGGSQPQQF. This chain joins TRBV24-1 and TRBJ1-5; 8 positions agree with TRBD1. Germline V lookup: CDR1 KGHDR, CDR2 SFDVKD. The CDR3 loop spans 16 amino acids.

Remarks on this clone: A much larger clonotype is one base distant, so this may be a read error. The gene calls are TRBV12-3 or TRBV12-4 and TRBJ2-5; D possibly corresponds to TRBD1 (6 bases). Deletions cut 7 bases from V and 5 bases from J, with 14 bases between. The CDR3 contains 13 residues. CDR3 region: CASMRGQRETQYF. In DNA form, the CDR3 reads TGTGCCAGCATGAGAGGACAGAGGGAGACCCAGTACTTC.

There are many counts of this clone. The chain carries TRBV11-3 and TRBJ2-7; 8 nucleotides align to TRBD1. The CDR3 consists of 14 residues. The V gene end was trimmed by 4 bases and the J gene end by 1 base; junction bases not matched to a gene: 3. Germline V gene data show CDR1 as SGHNT and CDR2 as YENEEA. The CDR3 loop reads CASSSGQGSYEQYF. CDR3 DNA: TGTGCCAGCAGCTCCGGACAGGGATCCTACGAGCAGTACTTC.

The table lists this clone with many counts. The V gene is TRBV7-8, the J gene TRBJ2-7, with no clear D. Germline V gives CDR1 SGHVS, CDR2 FQNEAQ. Trimming cost V 5 bases and J 3 bases, with 20 bases left between them. The CDR3 is 16 amino acids. CDR3 sequence reads: CASSQSKGLGFYEQYF. Here the CDR3 DNA reads TGTGCCAGCAGCCAGTCGAAGGGCTTAGGGTTCTACGAGCAGTACTTC.

This clone appeared many times. The rearrangement joins TRBV3-1 to TRBJ2-1; tentative D call: TRBD1 (5 bases). Trimming took off 7 bases at V and 2 bases at J, with 18 bases between the two ends. Germline V CDR1 and CDR2: LGHDT, YNNKEL (reference sequence). The CDR3 contains 16 residues. CDR3 protein: CASTPGWGGAYNEQFF. The DNA of the CDR3 is TGTGCCAGCACCCCGGGCTGGGGCGGAGCCTACAATGAGCAGTTCTTC.

This clone was picked up many times. The rearrangement joins TRBV10-3 to TRBJ2-3; possible D gene TRBD1, 6 bases. The CDR3 runs to 16 residues. V lost 0 bases, J lost 5 bases, and 15 bases lay in between. Germline V lookup: CDR1 ENHRY, CDR2 SYGVKD. This CDR3 is CAISESARGDVDTQYF. The CDR3 region has the DNA TGTGCCATCAGTGAGTCGGCCAGGGGTGATGTAGATACGCAGTATTTT.

The table lists this clone with many counts. This sequence may be a read error, since a much larger clone differs from it by one base. The V call is TRBV11-3, the J call TRBJ1-6; no definite D call. Germline V lookup: CDR1 SGHNT, CDR2 YENEEA. The CDR3 runs 14 residues. Trimming stripped 0 bases from V and 11 bases from J, with 11 bases between. The CDR3 DNA reads TGTGCCAGCAGCTTAGACAGGAGTGATCCACCCCTCCACTTT. Translated, it gives CASSLDRSDPPLHF.

This clone has more than one count but fewer than ten. This clone may be a read error of a much larger clone one base away. This sample includes further DNA sequences coding for the same CDR3. This CDR3 reads CASGGLYEQYF. The CDR3 DNA reads as TGTGCCAGCGGCGGTCTCTACGAGCAGTACTTC. The rearrangement uses TRBV9 and TRBJ2-7, with D unclear. Trimming took 7 bases from V and 3 from J, leaving 8 bases between them. This CDR3 comprises 11 residues. Germline V gene lookup returns CDR1 SGDLS and CDR2 YYNGEE.

This chain uses TRBV9 with TRBJ2-7; 12 nucleotides align to TRBD2. The germline CDR1 and CDR2 sequences are SGDLS and YYNGEE. CDR3 length equals 18 residues. The trim removed 0 bases at V and 2 bases at J, leaving 9 bases unmatched. The CDR3 nucleotides are TGTGCCAGCAGCGTAGGTGTTGGAGGACTAGCGGGGACCTACGAGCAGTACTTC. Translated, it gives CASSVGVGGLAGTYEQYF.

The table lists this clone with many counts. V usage is TRBV6-2 or TRBV6-3 and J usage is TRBJ1-6; TRBD1 might be the D (5 bases). This CDR3 has 15 amino acids. In germline, CDR1 is MNHEY, CDR2 SVGEGT. Trimming left V 8 bases short and J 9 bases short, with 20 bases between. CDR3 sequence (DNA): TGTGCCAGCCTACCAAGGGGAGAGTGGAGTTCACCCCTCCACTTT. As protein: CASLPRGEWSSPLHF.

Many counts were recorded for this clone. The identical CDR3 is also encoded by other nucleotide sequences in the sample. The rearrangement joins TRBV5-1 to TRBJ1-4; D may be TRBD1 (5 bases). This CDR3 has 13 amino acids. Trimming shortened V by 0 bases and J by 7 bases, and 7 bases separated the two germline ends. Germline values: CDR1 SGHRS, CDR2 YFSETQ. CDR3 sequence reads: CASSLAGSEKLFF. In nucleotides, the CDR3 is TGCGCCAGCAGCTTGGCAGGGTCTGAAAAACTGTTTTTT. Supplemented by reference TRBV5-1 and TRBJ1-4, the full variable domain reads KAGVTQTPRYLIKTRGQQVTLSCSPISGHRSVSWYQQTPGQGLQFLFEYFSETQRNKGNFPGRFSGRQFSNSRSEMNVSTLELGDSALYLCASSLAGSEKLFFGSGTQLSVL.

In this sample, this clone turned up a few times. The chain carries TRBV28 and TRBJ2-3, with D maybe TRBD2 (6 bases). Germline V lookup: CDR1 MDHEN, CDR2 SYDVKM. V lost 7 bases and J lost 7, with 24 bases in between. The CDR3 runs to 16 residues. The CDR3 region is CASTRFSWRAANTQYF. The CDR3 bases are TGTGCCAGCACCAGGTTTAGCTGGAGGGCCGCGAATACGCAGTATTTT. The whole variable domain, remainder taken from reference TRBV28 and TRBJ2-3, is DVKVTQSSRYLVKRTGEKVFLECVQDMDHENMFWYRQDPGLGLRLIYFSYDVKMKEKGDIPEGYSVSREKKERFSLILESASTNQTSMYLCASTRFSWRAANTQYFGPGTRLTVL.